A single sample gave rise to the 5 T cell receptor beta chains below, sequenced in a study of cytotoxic CD8 clonotypes in ibrutinib-treated CLL. The method was immunoSEQ multiplex PCR; TCRdb's version includes in-frame clones alone and lacks a portion of them. The table shows 150,000 or so clones, with over 75% occurring only once. The material was PBMCs, obtained after 24 months of ibrutinib treatment. All receptors derive from a human donor with chronic lymphocytic leukemia.

The rearrangement links TRBV20-1 to TRBJ2-3; possible D gene TRBD2, 5 bases. Germline V gives CDR1 DFQATT, CDR2 SNEGSKA (reference sequence). The V and J ends lost 7 bases and 4 bases respectively, with 9 bases between them. The CDR3 has 11 residues. The CDR3 coding sequence is TGCAGTGTGACGCGGGCAGATACGCAGTATTTT. Translated: CSVTRADTQYF.

This clone occurred once. The V gene is TRBV4-3, the J gene TRBJ2-1, with D possibly matching TRBD2 (5 bases). Germline CDR1 is LGHNA and CDR2 is YSLEER. This CDR3 spans 18 amino acids. V lost 7 bases and J 0 bases, leaving 22 bases between the germline ends. This chain's CDR3 is CASIPRAGGRSSYNEQFF. As DNA, the CDR3 is TGCGCCAGCATCCCGCGGGCGGGCGGGCGTAGCTCCTACAATGAGCAGTTCTTC.

In this sample, this clone turned up once. The rearrangement joins TRBV5-8 to TRBJ1-2, with TRBD1 matching 10 bases. Trimming removed 0 bases from V and 8 bases from J; junction bases left unmatched: 7. Per germline, CDR1 SGHTS and CDR2 YDEGEE. The CDR3 is 15 amino acids. CDR3 DNA sequence: TGTGCCAGCAGCTTGGCCGGGACAGGGGCCCGCGGCTACACCTTC. As protein: CASSLAGTGARGYTF.

The chain recombines TRBV4-2 with TRBJ1-3; D is undetermined. The CDR3 sequence is 14 residues long. The V gene's germline CDR1 is LGHNA and CDR2 YNFKEQ. The germline V and J ends were trimmed by 3 bases and 2 bases, with 8 bases remaining between them. For the CDR3, the DNA is TGTGCCAGCAGCCAGGGGTTCGCTGGAAACACCATATATTTT. This sequence encodes CASSQGFAGNTIYF.

CDR3 DNA sequence: TGTGCCAGAAGTATGCCGGGACAGTCTAATGAAAAACTGTTTTTT. This translates into CARSMPGQSNEKLFF. The rearrangement links TRBV2 to TRBJ1-4; TRBD1 aligns across 7 bases. CDR1 and CDR2 from the germline V gene are SNHLY and FYNNEI. Unmatched junction bases numbered 10, after V lost 9 bases and J lost 3 bases. CDR3 length equals 15 residues. The entire variable domain, with the rest obtained from reference TRBV2 and TRBJ1-4, is as follows: EPEVTQTPSHQVTQMGQEVILRCVPISNHLYFYWYRQILGQKVEFLVSFYNNEISEKSEIFDDQFSVERPDGSNFTLKIRSTKLEDSAMYFCARSMPGQSNEKLFFGSGTQLSVL.